The rows below give T cell receptor beta chains drawn from one sample of a study of radiation and T cells in renal cell carcinoma. Profiling relied on immunoSEQ multiplex PCR, and the TCRdb table lists in-frame clones only, not all of them. The profile shows about 150,000 clones, about nine tenths of them singletons. This specimen consisted of blood, obtained from a patient whose treatment included radiotherapy and nephrectomy. Receptors were obtained from a woman in her forties or fifties with renal cell carcinoma. Both conserved end residues are part of each CDR3. D genes are given only for firm matches. Size is omitted from some rows. Given values are once, few, many or a class for expanded clones.

j_gene	d_gene	abundance	v_gene	CDR3nt	CDR3aa
TRBJ2-3	-	-	TRBV7-6	TGTGCCAGCAGCTTAGGGCGGTTTCAGGTCACAGATACGCAGTATTTT	CASSLGRFQVTDTQYF
TRBJ2-3	-	-	TRBV5-1	TGCGCCAGCAGAGTGGGGGTCACCACAGATACGCAGTATTTT	CASRVGVTTDTQYF
TRBJ1-1	-	-	TRBV5-1	TGCGCCAGCAGCTTGGAGAAGGACACTGAAGCTTTCTTT	CASSLEKDTEAFF
TRBJ2-3	-	-	TRBV5-1	TGCGCCAGCAGCTTAGGGTTTAGCACAGATACGCAGTATTTT	CASSLGFSTDTQYF
TRBJ2-7	TRBD1	-	TRBV18	TGTGCCAGCTCAGCCGACAGGGCCATGTGGTCCTACGAGCAGTACTTC	CASSADRAMWSYEQYF
TRBJ2-5	-	-	TRBV30	TGTGCCTGGAGTAGGAGTTATCAAGAGACCCAGTACTTC	CAWSRSYQETQYF
TRBJ2-1	-	-	TRBV5-1	TGCGCCAGCAGCCCGGGACCAGTGAACAATGAGCAGTTCTTC	CASSPGPVNNEQFF
TRBJ2-5	-	-	TRBV7-6	TGTGCCAGCAGTTCGGGACTCCAAGAGACCCAGTACTTC	CASSSGLQETQYF
TRBJ2-7	-	-	TRBV19	TGTGCCAGTAGTATGAGAGGGGACGAGCAGTACTTC	CASSMRGDEQYF
TRBJ1-2	TRBD1	-	TRBV5-1	TGCGCCAGCAGCAACCGGGACAGGGATGGAAGCTATGGCTACACCTTC	CASSNRDRDGSYGYTF
TRBJ2-7	-	-	TRBV25-1	TGTGCCAGCAGTCAGGGACACATCTACGAGCAGTACTTC	CASSQGHIYEQYF
TRBJ2-5	-	-	TRBV19	TGTGCCAGTAGTCTAGGTGTTATTGAGACCCAGTACTTC	CASSLGVIETQYF
TRBJ2-5	-	-	TRBV5-4	TGTGCCAGCAGCTGGACAGTAGAAGAGACCCAGTACTTC	CASSWTVEETQYF
TRBJ1-1	TRBD1	-	TRBV18	TGTGCCAGCTCTGGACAGGGGGGGAACACTGAAGCTTTCTTT	CASSGQGGNTEAFF
TRBJ1-2	-	once	TRBV7-2	TGTGCCAGCAGCTTGCACGGAGCACTTAAAGGCTACACCTTC	CASSLHGALKGYTF
TRBJ2-3	-	-	TRBV19	TGTGCCAGTTCGCCCCCCGGCGTTAGCACAGATACGCAGTATTTT	CASSPPGVSTDTQYF
TRBJ2-4	TRBD2	-	TRBV7-2	TGTGCCAGCAGCCCTAGCGGGGGTATTGGGTACTTC	CASSPSGGIGYF
TRBJ2-5	-	once	TRBV7-2	TGTGCCAGCAGCTTGGGGGGGGCCCAAGAGACCCAGTACTTC	CASSLGGAQETQYF
TRBJ1-3	-	-	TRBV7-9	TGTGCCAGCAGCCCCGTAGAGAGGGCGGGGGACGGAAACACCATATATTTT	CASSPVERAGDGNTIYF
TRBJ1-4	TRBD1	once	TRBV18	TGTGCCAGCTCACCACGGACAGGGGAGGTTATGGAAAAACTGTTTTTT	CASSPRTGEVMEKLFF
TRBJ1-5	-	-	TRBV5-1	TGCGCCAGCAGCTTGGCGGGAAATCAGCCCCAGCATTTT	CASSLAGNQPQHF
TRBJ2-1	TRBD2	-	TRBV7-9	TGTGCCAGCGCGGCGGGGGTCTACAATGAGCAGTTCTTC	CASAAGVYNEQFF
TRBJ2-5	-	-	TRBV2	TGTGCCAGCCCTGTGGGGTTTGGGGAGACCCAGTACTTC	CASPVGFGETQYF
TRBJ1-4	-	medium-sized	TRBV7-9	TGTGCCTCCCAGGACCGCGTAGGGGAAAAACTGTTTTTT	CASQDRVGEKLFF
TRBJ1-2	-	-	TRBV6-1	TGTGCCAGCAGTGCCCTGACACTCCCGTATGGCTACACCTTC	CASSALTLPYGYTF
TRBJ1-1	-	-	TRBV2	TGTCAAAGCAAGGGGGAGATCGAAGCTTTCTTT	CQSKGEIEAFF
TRBJ2-7	TRBD2	-	TRBV27	TGTGCCAGCAGTTTGGAGCGGGGGCCTCGCTACGAGCAGTACTTC	CASSLERGPRYEQYF
TRBJ1-1	-	-	TRBV6-5	TGTGCCAGCAGCCTGTCGACGGTGAACACTGAAGCTTTCTTT	CASSLSTVNTEAFF
TRBJ2-5	TRBD2	-	TRBV4-1	TGCGCCAGCAGCCAAGATCAGGGGCGGGGGGGCCCAGAGACCCAGTACTTC	CASSQDQGRGGPETQYF
TRBJ2-2	-	-	TRBV14	TGTGCCAGCAGCCAAATGCTTCTCTACACCGGGGAGCTGTTTTTT	CASSQMLLYTGELFF
TRBJ2-1	TRBD2	-	TRBV19	TGTGCCAGTAGTATCCGGTCGACTAGCGGGGGGTACGTTTGGAACAATGAGCAGTTCTTC	CASSIRSTSGGYVWNNEQFF
TRBJ1-1	-	-	TRBV6-5	TGTGCCAGCAGTTTGGCGACAGCGCCGAACACTGAAGCTTTCTTT	CASSLATAPNTEAFF
TRBJ1-3	-	few	TRBV7-9	TGTGCCAGCAGTATCGGGGGAAACACCATATATTTT	CASSIGGNTIYF
TRBJ2-7	-	-	TRBV9	TGTGCCAGCAGCGTAGATCAGGGAGACTACGAGCAGTACTTC	CASSVDQGDYEQYF
TRBJ2-5	-	-	TRBV5-4	TGTGCCAGCAGCTTGGGTCCGAAGACCCAGTACTTC	CASSLGPKTQYF